The 13 T cell receptor beta chains presented below share a single source sample, sequenced in a study of T cells after yellow fever vaccination. TCRdb fed the 5' RACE reads into MiXCR, producing one record per CDR3 protein. The sample holds 150,000 to 200,000 distinct CDR3 sequences, about 11% seen once. The material was CD8+ T cells sorted from PBMCs, obtained 15 days after the yellow fever booster vaccination. These receptors were taken from a man aged 18 to 29 who received the YFV17D yellow fever vaccine.

This clonotype was recorded a few times. CDR3 coding DNA: TGTGCCAGCAGCCTTGGTGGCTTCACAGATACGCAGTATTTT. Translating gives CASSLGGFTDTQYF. V gene TRBV7-3 combines with J gene TRBJ2-3; no definite D call. The CDR3 is 14 residues long. CDR1 is SGHTA, CDR2 FQGTGA, per germline. Trimming stripped 5 bases from V and 2 bases from J, with 11 bases between.

This clonotype was observed at least ten times. This chain links TRBV4-1 with TRBJ2-6, with D possibly called TRBD1 or TRBD2 (5 bases each). Germline CDR1 MGHRA, CDR2 YSYEKL. Between the trimmed V and J ends, which lost 3 bases and 0 bases, there was a span of 9 bases. The CDR3 spans 16 residues. DNA for the CDR3: TGCGCCAGCAGCCATCGAGGGGTCTCTGGGGCCAACGTCCTGACTTTC. Protein: CASSHRGVSGANVLTF.

This clonotype showed up just a few times. The chain links TRBV12-3 or TRBV12-4 to TRBJ2-1; D not certain. V dropped 5 bases and J dropped 5 bases, with 13 bases sitting between them. There are 14 residues in the CDR3. As DNA, the CDR3 is TGTGCCAGCAGTCCGGGCCTCGGGCACAATGAGCAGTTCTTC. This encodes CASSPGLGHNEQFF.

This clonotype was picked up many times. The chain joins TRBV7-2 to TRBJ1-2; no definite D call. The germline V gene has CDR1 SGHTA and CDR2 FQGNSA. Trimming removed 0 bases from V and 4 bases from J, with 9 bases in between. The CDR3 is made up of 14 amino acids. The CDR3 loop reads CASSLARQAYGYTF. The CDR3 DNA sequence: TGTGCCAGCAGCTTAGCGAGGCAGGCCTATGGCTACACCTTC.

This clonotype was counted only a few times. J is TRBJ1-1 and V is TRBV4-2, with D possibly being TRBD1 (5 bases). The CDR3 sequence is 13 residues long. V lost 4 bases and J 4 bases, leaving 10 bases between the germline ends. CDR1 and CDR2 (germline): LGHNA, YNFKEQ. CDR3 sequence reads: CASSRGAGTEAFF. CDR3 sequence (DNA): TGTGCCAGCAGCCGGGGCGCCGGCACTGAAGCTTTCTTT.

This clonotype occurred a few times. The chain combines TRBV6-2 or TRBV6-3 with TRBJ1-5; D is uncertain. CDR1 is MNHEY, CDR2 SVGEGT, per germline. The CDR3 spans 12 residues. V was clipped by 6 bases and J by 6 bases, with 9 bases between them. The CDR3 sequence is CASSRRAQPQHF. The CDR3, as DNA: TGTGCCAGCAGCCGCCGGGCTCAGCCCCAGCATTTT.

In its sample, this clonotype was seen a few times. The chain uses TRBV11-3 and TRBJ2-4; 10 bases fit TRBD1. The V gene end was trimmed by 1 base and the J gene end by 8 bases; junction bases not matched to a gene: 5. Per germline, CDR1 SGHNT and CDR2 YENEEA. The CDR3 consists of 15 residues. The CDR3 protein is CASSLVRTGGDIQYF. The CDR3 DNA is TGTGCCAGCAGCTTAGTCCGGACAGGGGGAGACATTCAGTACTTC.

A few counts support this clonotype. The gene calls are TRBV24-1 and TRBJ1-1; D is unclear. CDR3 length equals 14 residues. V was pared by 2 bases and J by 5 bases, with 11 bases between. Germline-derived CDR1 and CDR2 are KGHDR and SFDVKD. The CDR3 sequence: CATSDSRRETEAFF. The CDR3 bases are TGTGCCACCAGTGATTCTCGAAGGGAAACTGAAGCTTTCTTT.

This clonotype has only a few counts. The chain couples TRBV12-3 or TRBV12-4 to TRBJ2-1; TRBD2 aligns across 10 bases. The ends lost 3 bases at V and 2 bases at J; junction bases unmatched: 7. CDR3 length: 17 amino acids. CDR3 DNA sequence: TGTGCCAGCAGTTTCCCCTGGCTAGCGGGGGCCTACAATGAGCAGTTCTTC. Translated, it gives CASSFPWLAGAYNEQFF.

This clonotype has only a few counts. V and J are TRBV7-9 and TRBJ2-7; a weak D match, TRBD2 (6 bases). The V end lost 4 bases, the J end lost 2 bases, and 9 bases lay between the germline ends. Germline CDR1 reads SEHNR; CDR2 reads FQNEAQ (reference sequence). This CDR3 is 13 amino acids long. The CDR3 region is CASSSPGAYEQYF. The DNA for the CDR3 is TGTGCCAGCAGCTCACCGGGGGCCTACGAGCAGTACTTC.

This clonotype was seen repeatedly, ten times or more. V gene TRBV5-1 combines with J gene TRBJ2-5, with D hard to call. V lost 0 bases to trimming and J lost 1 base, with 10 bases between them. This CDR3 spans 15 amino acids. In germline, CDR1 is SGHRS, CDR2 YFSETQ. CDR3 nucleotide sequence: TGCGCCAGCAGCTTGGCCGTTTTGACCCAAGAGACCCAGTACTTC. This gives the protein CASSLAVLTQETQYF.

This clonotype was detected many times. The rearrangement joins TRBV5-1 to TRBJ2-1, with 8 nucleotides matching TRBD1. V lost 1 base, J lost 8 bases, and 5 bases stayed unmatched. Germline CDR1 SGHRS, CDR2 YFSETQ. The CDR3 is 14 residues long. The CDR3 here is CASSLLTGEDEQFF. The CDR3 region has the DNA TGCGCCAGCAGCTTGCTGACAGGGGAGGATGAGCAGTTCTTC.

There are many counts of this clonotype. The chain recombines TRBV7-9 with TRBJ2-1; a possible D gene is TRBD1 (5 bases). The germline gives CDR1 SEHNR, CDR2 FQNEAQ (reference sequence). The CDR3 is made up of 12 amino acids. Trimming left V 1 base short and J 13 bases short, with 11 bases between. The CDR3 loop is CASSLGRVYQFF. CDR3 nucleotides: TGTGCCAGCAGCTTAGGCAGGGTTTATCAGTTCTTC.